The present entry profiles one T cell receptor beta chain with its context. Its antigen remains unknown. Measured with immunoSEQ multiplex PCR; TCRdb has only the in-frame clones, and not every one. This sample has some 63,000 clones, with 72% found just once. After about 10 days in culture, the CD4+ T cells were isolated. Half the medium was replaced with IL-2 medium on days 3 and 7. The CDR3 contains 17 residues. V dropped 5 bases and J dropped 5; count of bases not matched to a gene: 16. The germline V gene has CDR1 KGHDR and CDR2 SFDVKD. This record comes from a study of vaccination effects on CD4 cells after COVID-19. Study details: ViraFEST expansion of antigen-specific CD4+ T cells with viral peptide pools preceded sequencing. Convalescent patient samples, from a couple of individuals, date to 16 days and one week before vaccination.

General study results and limits: Marked clonal contraction was seen late after vaccination (in both infection- and vaccine-induced clones).

This clonotype originated in a human donor who had a prior SARS-CoV-2 infection. This sequence joins TRBV24-1 and TRBJ1-1, with 7 bases fitting TRBD1. This specimen was CD4+ T cells from PBMCs cultured without peptide, taken before COVID-19 vaccination. The CDR3 sequence is CATSGRGPRGKGTEAFF. Written as DNA, the CDR3 is TGTGCCACCAGTGGCAGAGGCCCCAGGGGGAAGGGTACTGAAGCTTTCTTT.